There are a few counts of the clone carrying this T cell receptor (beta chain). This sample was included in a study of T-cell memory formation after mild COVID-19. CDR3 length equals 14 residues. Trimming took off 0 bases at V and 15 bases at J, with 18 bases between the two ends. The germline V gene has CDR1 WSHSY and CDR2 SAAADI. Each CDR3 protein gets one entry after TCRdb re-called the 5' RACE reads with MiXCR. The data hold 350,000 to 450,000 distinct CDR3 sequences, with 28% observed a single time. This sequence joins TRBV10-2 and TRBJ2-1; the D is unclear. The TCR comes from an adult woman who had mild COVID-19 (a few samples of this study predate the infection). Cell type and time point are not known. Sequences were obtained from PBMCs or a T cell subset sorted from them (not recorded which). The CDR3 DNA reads TGCGCCAGCAGTGAGTCCAACTTTTTACCCGATCTGTTCTTC. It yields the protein CASSESNFLPDLFF.